The rows below give T cell receptor beta chains drawn from one sample of a study of cytomegalovirus exposure and HLA in healthy donors. Assay: immunoSEQ multiplex PCR; the TCRdb copy retains only in-frame clones and omits some. The sample yields around 170,000 clones, about four fifths seen once. The sequencing sample was made of PBMCs. Receptors were obtained from a woman aged 45 to 65 in good health and CMV-seropositive. CDR3s include the opening cysteine and the closing phenylalanine or tryptophan. A D gene is named only where the DNA matches it firmly. Expanded clones are given a class, and other clones once, few, many or no size at all.

J gene	D gene	clone size	V gene	CDR3 length	CDR3 protein	CDR3 DNA
TRBJ2-2	TRBD2	NA	TRBV27	12	CASNAGAGELFF	TGTGCCAGCAATGCGGGGGCCGGGGAGCTGTTTTTT
TRBJ1-3	TRBD1	NA	TRBV6-1	14	CASSDDRGRNTIYF	TGTGCCAGCAGTGATGACAGGGGGAGAAACACCATATATTTT
TRBJ1-1	NA	NA	TRBV10-3	13	CAISAQSDTEAFF	TGTGCCATCAGTGCACAGTCAGACACTGAAGCTTTCTTT
TRBJ2-1	NA	NA	TRBV4-3	16	CASSQDRGTAERWQFF	TGCGCCAGCAGCCAAGATCGGGGTACGGCCGAACGATGGCAGTTCTTC
TRBJ1-3	NA	NA	TRBV7-9	16	CASSLLGAYSGNTIYF	TGTGCCAGCAGCTTATTAGGGGCCTACTCTGGAAACACCATATATTTT
TRBJ2-1	NA	once	TRBV18	13	CASSPRLDNEQFF	TGTGCCAGCTCACCCCGGCTAGACAATGAGCAGTTCTTC
TRBJ1-4	TRBD1	NA	TRBV4-1	14	CASSPGQGDEKLFF	TGCGCCAGCAGCCCGGGACAGGGGGATGAAAAACTGTTTTTT
TRBJ2-1	TRBD1	NA	TRBV19	13	CASAETGGYEQFF	TGTGCCAGTGCCGAGACAGGGGGCTATGAGCAGTTCTTC
TRBJ2-2	TRBD1	NA	TRBV11-1	17	CASSPRQGARNTGELFF	TGTGCCAGCAGCCCCCGACAGGGGGCGAGGAACACCGGGGAGCTGTTTTTT
TRBJ2-4	TRBD2	NA	TRBV5-1	16	CASSLAVGGAKNIQYF	TGCGCCAGCAGCTTGGCCGTGGGGGGGGCCAAAAACATTCAGTACTTC
TRBJ2-1	TRBD2	NA	TRBV12-5	18	CASGPKRLARGRLNEQFF	TGTGCTAGTGGCCCCAAAAGACTAGCGCGGGGGAGGTTGAATGAGCAGTTCTTC
TRBJ2-5	NA	NA	TRBV14	16	CASSQDLGVLWETQYF	TGTGCCAGCAGCCAAGATCTAGGGGTGTTATGGGAGACCCAGTACTTC
TRBJ2-5	TRBD2	NA	TRBV7-9	15	CASSTSGGYQETQYF	TGTGCCAGCAGCACGAGCGGGGGGTACCAAGAGACCCAGTACTTC
TRBJ2-5	TRBD2	NA	TRBV4-1	17	CASSQDFRRGGGETQYF	TGCGCCAGCAGCCAAGATTTTCGGCGGGGGGGAGGAGAGACCCAGTACTTC
TRBJ1-2	TRBD1	NA	TRBV28	14	CASSSTGTGRGYTF	TGTGCCAGCAGTTCCACGGGGACAGGGCGTGGCTACACCTTC
TRBJ2-3	NA	NA	TRBV5-1	15	CASSLGQGGTDTQYF	TGCGCCAGCAGCTTGGGACAGGGAGGAACAGATACGCAGTATTTT
TRBJ2-7	NA	NA	TRBV7-2	14	CASSLDWGAYEQYF	TGTGCCAGCAGCTTAGATTGGGGGGCCTACGAGCAGTACTTC
TRBJ2-2	NA	once	TRBV9	12	CASSPLLGELFF	TGTGCCAGCAGCCCACTCCTGGGGGAGCTGTTTTTT
TRBJ2-5	TRBD2	NA	TRBV5-4	15	CASSFLGGSRETQYF	TGTGCCAGCAGCTTCCTCGGGGGGTCCCGAGAGACCCAGTACTTC
TRBJ2-1	TRBD1	NA	TRBV18	15	CASSPDRGGYNEQFF	TGTGCCAGCTCACCCGACAGGGGGGGATACAATGAGCAGTTCTTC
TRBJ2-5	NA	once	TRBV30	17	CAWRDFGRGDPQGTQYF	TGTGCCTGGAGGGATTTTGGCAGGGGGGATCCGCAAGGGACCCAGTACTTC
TRBJ2-6	TRBD1	NA	TRBV7-2	18	CASSGEGGAGSGANVLTF	TGTGCCAGCAGCGGAGAAGGGGGCGCGGGCTCTGGGGCCAACGTCCTGACTTTC
TRBJ2-4	NA	NA	TRBV6-1	12	CASSPVKNIQYF	TGTGCCAGCAGCCCTGTCAAAAACATTCAGTACTTC
TRBJ2-5	TRBD2	NA	TRBV9	17	CASSAGTSGGRQETQYF	TGTGCCAGCAGCGCCGGGACTAGCGGGGGACGCCAAGAGACCCAGTACTTC
TRBJ1-5	NA	NA	TRBV21-1	17	CASSKGTGGESNQPQHF	TGTGCCAGCAGCAAAGGGACAGGGGGCGAGAGCAATCAGCCCCAGCATTTT
TRBJ1-2	TRBD1	NA	TRBV2	16	CASSGRRTGPLGGHTF	TGTGCCAGCAGTGGGAGAAGGACAGGGCCTTTGGGTGGCCACACCTTC
TRBJ2-2	TRBD1	NA	TRBV7-7	14	CASSSQRGPGELFF	TGTGCTAGCAGCTCCCAAAGGGGGCCCGGGGAGCTGTTTTTT
TRBJ2-1	NA	NA	TRBV11-1	15	CASSLLLASYNEQFF	TGTGCCAGCAGCTTACTCCTAGCCTCCTACAATGAGCAGTTCTTC
TRBJ1-6	NA	NA	TRBV12-2	17	CASRLGGGVGYNSPLHF	TGTGCAAGTCGCTTAGGAGGGGGAGTTGGGTATAATTCACCCCTCCACTTT
TRBJ1-1	NA	NA	TRBV27	15	CASSLTLGRMTEAFF	TGTGCCAGCAGTTTAACGCTGGGGCGGATGACTGAAGCTTTCTTT
TRBJ2-1	NA	NA	TRBV19	15	CASSISQGSHNEQFF	TGTGCCAGTAGTATCTCCCAGGGGTCCCACAATGAGCAGTTCTTC
TRBJ1-1	TRBD1	NA	TRBV11-1	14	CASRPDRGTTEAFF	TGTGCCAGCAGACCGGACAGGGGGACCACTGAAGCTTTCTTT
TRBJ1-6	NA	NA	TRBV19	15	CASSSGYASNSPLHF	TGTGCCAGTAGCTCGGGGTATGCGAGTAATTCACCCCTCCACTTT
TRBJ2-6	TRBD1	NA	TRBV2	16	CASTGTGLTGANVLTF	TGTGCCAGCACGGGGACAGGGTTGACTGGGGCCAACGTCCTGACTTTC
TRBJ1-5	TRBD1	NA	TRBV6-5	13	CASGTGGTQPQHF	TGTGCCAGCGGGACAGGGGGCACCCAGCCCCAGCATTTT
TRBJ2-1	NA	NA	TRBV11-3	14	CASSSDYSYNEQFF	TGTGCCAGCAGCTCGGACTACTCCTACAATGAGCAGTTCTTC
TRBJ1-4	TRBD1	NA	TRBV19	17	CASSIRDADRGQEKLFF	TGTGCCAGTAGTATCAGGGATGCAGACAGGGGGCAAGAAAAACTGTTTTTT
TRBJ1-2	TRBD1	NA	TRBV7-9	13	CSSSDDRGYGYTF	TGTTCCAGCAGCGACGACAGGGGCTATGGCTACACCTTC
TRBJ2-7	TRBD1	NA	TRBV4-3	15	CASSQDGTGRYEQYF	TGCGCCAGCAGCCAAGATGGGACAGGGCGCTACGAGCAGTACTTC
TRBJ2-6	NA	NA	TRBV7-8	16	CASSPAGTSGANVLTF	TGTGCCAGCAGCCCCGCCGGGACATCAGGGGCCAACGTCCTGACTTTC
TRBJ2-1	TRBD2	NA	TRBV13	16	CASSPKLAGSYNEQFF	TGTGCCAGCAGCCCAAAGCTAGCGGGCTCCTACAATGAGCAGTTCTTC
TRBJ1-1	TRBD1	NA	TRBV6-5	15	CASTPKGALNTEAFF	TGTGCCAGCACCCCCAAGGGGGCCTTGAACACTGAAGCTTTCTTT
TRBJ2-1	NA	NA	TRBV23-1	14	CASSQSGQYNEQFF	TGCGCCAGCAGTCAATCCGGACAGTACAATGAGCAGTTCTTC
TRBJ1-1	NA	once	TRBV11-3	13	CASSPGRGTEAFF	TGTGCCAGCAGCCCGGGCCGGGGCACTGAAGCTTTCTTT
TRBJ2-3	TRBD2	NA	TRBV7-7	16	CASSPGTSGGADTQYF	TGTGCTAGCAGCCCCGGGACTAGCGGGGGGGCAGATACGCAGTATTTT
TRBJ2-5	TRBD2	NA	TRBV2	14	CASSAQRGQETQYF	TGTGCCAGCAGTGCTCAGCGGGGGCAAGAGACCCAGTACTTC
TRBJ2-7	TRBD2	NA	TRBV11-1	15	CASSDLAGGSREQYF	TGTGCCAGCAGCGATCTAGCGGGGGGCTCGAGAGAGCAGTACTTC